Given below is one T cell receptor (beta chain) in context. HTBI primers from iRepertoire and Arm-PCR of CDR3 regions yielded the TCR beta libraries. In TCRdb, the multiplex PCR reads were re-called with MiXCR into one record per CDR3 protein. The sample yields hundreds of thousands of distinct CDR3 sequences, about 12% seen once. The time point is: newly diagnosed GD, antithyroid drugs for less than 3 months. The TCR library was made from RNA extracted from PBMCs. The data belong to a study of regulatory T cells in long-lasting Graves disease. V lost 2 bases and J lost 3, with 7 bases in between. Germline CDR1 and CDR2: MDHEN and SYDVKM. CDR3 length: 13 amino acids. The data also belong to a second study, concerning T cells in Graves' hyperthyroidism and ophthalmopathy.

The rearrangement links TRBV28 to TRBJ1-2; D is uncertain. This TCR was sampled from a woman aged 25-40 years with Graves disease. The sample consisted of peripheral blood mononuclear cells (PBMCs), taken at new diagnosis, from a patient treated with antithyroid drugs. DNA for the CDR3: TGTGCCAGCAGTTTACAGCAGGACTATGGCTACACCTTC. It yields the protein CASSLQQDYGYTF.